One and the same sample provided the 22 T cell receptor beta chains below, sequenced in a study of blood T cell repertoires in COVID-19. TCRdb keeps only in-frame clones here, not all; method: immunoSEQ multiplex PCR. The data show tens of thousands of clones, around 90% seen once. The source material was peripheral blood. The receptors shown here come from a man aged 50-60 years with active COVID-19.

The rearrangement links TRBV19 to TRBJ1-5; TRBD1 is a possible D gene (6 bases). V was cut by 3 bases and J by 8 bases, with 20 bases left in between. This CDR3 has 16 residues. Looked up from germline, CDR1 is LNHDA and CDR2 is SQIVND (reference sequence). In DNA, the CDR3 is TGTGCCAGTAGTATTCGGACAGTCATCACTAATGAGCCCCAGCATTTT. It encodes CASSIRTVITNEPQHF.

This chain uses TRBV10-1 with TRBJ2-5, with 11 bases fitting TRBD1. V shed 7 bases, J shed 2 bases, and the junction held 6 bases outside the gene matches. This CDR3 contains 15 residues. Germline V CDR1 and CDR2: WNHNN, SYGVQD (reference sequence). This CDR3 reads CASTPWDRGQETQYF. The CDR3 coding sequence is TGCGCCAGCACTCCCTGGGACAGGGGGCAAGAGACCCAGTACTTC.

The genes are TRBV18 and TRBJ1-5, with 9 bases identical to TRBD1. This CDR3 comprises 16 residues. Germline-derived CDR1 and CDR2 are KGHSH and LQKENI. Trimming at V came to 5 bases and at J to 1 base, leaving 6 bases not matched to a gene. The CDR3 sequence is CASSAGQGTSNQPQHF. Written as DNA, the CDR3 is TGTGCCAGCTCAGCCGGACAGGGGACGAGCAATCAGCCCCAGCATTTT.

The chain uses TRBV19 and TRBJ2-5, with TRBD2 matching 9 bases. Trimming cost V 9 bases and J 5 bases; bases outside gene matches: 10. Germline CDR1 reads LNHDA; CDR2 reads SQIVND (reference sequence). The CDR3 contains 14 residues. The CDR3 region is CARIAGDRSETQYF. CDR3 DNA: TGTGCCAGAATAGCGGGAGACCGTTCGGAGACCCAGTACTTC.

The chain has TRBV28 and TRBJ2-6; the D gene is possibly TRBD1 (7 bases). Germline lookup yields CDR1 MDHEN and CDR2 SYDVKM. The V end was cut by 6 bases, the J end by 3 bases, with 12 bases between. This CDR3 contains 15 residues. This CDR3 reads CASRRQGGGANVLTF. CDR3 sequence (DNA): TGTGCCAGCAGACGACAGGGAGGTGGGGCCAACGTCCTGACTTTC.

The V and J genes are TRBV19 and TRBJ2-7, with D maybe TRBD1 (5 bases). This CDR3 spans 14 amino acids. From germline, CDR1 is LNHDA and CDR2 SQIVND (reference sequence). Trimming took 5 bases from V and 3 from J, leaving 14 bases between them. CDR3 residues: CASSAGTGGYEQYF. Here the CDR3 DNA reads TGTGCCAGTAGTGCCGGCACAGGTGGCTACGAGCAGTACTTC. Based on the CDR3 plus reference TRBV19 and TRBJ2-7, the full variable domain is DGGITQSPKYLFRKEGQNVTLSCEQNLNHDAMYWYRQDPGQGLRLIYYSQIVNDFQKGDIAEGYSVSREKKESFPLTVTSAQKNPTAFYLCASSAGTGGYEQYFGPGTRLTVT.

The rearrangement uses TRBV27 and TRBJ2-1, with D perhaps matching TRBD2 (6 bases). Trimming took off 7 bases at V and 3 bases at J, with 10 bases between the two ends. Germline V gene sequence: CDR1 MNHEY, CDR2 SMNVEV (reference sequence). The CDR3 totals 13 residues. The CDR3 protein is CASTPDYYNEQFF. Here the CDR3 DNA reads TGTGCCAGCACCCCGGACTACTACAATGAGCAGTTCTTC.

This clone was observed once. The chain combines TRBV9 with TRBJ2-7; 11 bases line up with TRBD1. The CDR3 is made up of 17 amino acids. V lost 0 bases, J lost 3 bases, and 8 bases stayed unmatched. In germline, CDR1 is SGDLS, CDR2 YYNGEE. CDR3 coding DNA: TGTGCCAGCAGCGTAGGAAGTCGGGGACAGGGGGGCTACGAGCAGTACTTC. Its translation is CASSVGSRGQGGYEQYF. Variable domain in full (rest from reference TRBV9 and TRBJ2-7): DSGVTQTPKHLITATGQRVTLRCSPRSGDLSVYWYQQSLDQGLQFLIQYYNGEERAKGNILERFSAQQFPDLHSELNLSSLELGDSALYFCASSVGSRGQGGYEQYFGPGTRLTVT.

This chain links TRBV3-1 (or the pseudogene TRBV3-2) with TRBJ2-5; no definite D call. This CDR3 has 12 residues. V lost 0 bases, J lost 5 bases, and 4 bases lay in between. CDR1 and CDR2 (germline): LGHDT, YNNKEL (reference sequence). CDR3 loop: CASSQDAETQYF. The DNA for the CDR3 is TGTGCCAGCAGCCAAGATGCGGAGACCCAGTACTTC.

The CDR3 DNA reads as TGTGCCAGCAGCCCGGGACTAGGGGGAACTTACGAGCAGTACTTC. As protein: CASSPGLGGTYEQYF. This chain joins TRBV6-6 and TRBJ2-7; 8 bases map to TRBD2. The CDR3 is 15 residues long. V shed 6 bases and J 4 bases; nucleotides not matched to a gene: 11. CDR1 is MNHNY, CDR2 SVGAGI, per germline (reference sequence).

This clone was detected only a few times. The V call is TRBV28, the J call TRBJ1-5; 9 bases line up with TRBD1. The CDR3 runs to 14 residues. V gave up 6 bases and J gave up 4 bases; unmatched junction bases: 4. Germline V gives CDR1 MDHEN, CDR2 SYDVKM. CDR3 sequence: CASSGGTGNQPQHF. The CDR3 nucleotides read TGTGCCAGCAGCGGGGGGACAGGGAATCAGCCCCAGCATTTT.

The V call is TRBV5-6, the J call TRBJ1-1; D not certain. Germline assignment: CDR1 SGHDT and CDR2 YYEEEE. The V and J ends lost 0 bases and 0 bases respectively, with 12 bases between them. The CDR3 length is 16 residues. The CDR3 DNA follows: TGTGCCAGCAGCTTGGAAGCGCTATCCTTGAACACTGAAGCTTTCTTT. This codes for CASSLEALSLNTEAFF. The full variable domain, completed using reference TRBV5-6 and TRBJ1-1, is DAGVTQSPTHLIKTRGQQVTLRCSPKSGHDTVSWYQQALGQGPQFIFQYYEEEERQRGNFPDRFSGHQFPNYSSELNVNALLLGDSALYLCASSLEALSLNTEAFFGQGTRLTVV.

V gene TRBV5-4 combines with J gene TRBJ2-1; 13 bases are shared with TRBD2. The CDR3 runs to 16 residues. Looked up from germline, CDR1 is SGHNT and CDR2 is YYREEE (reference sequence). With V trimmed by 4 bases and J by 9 bases, 10 bases remained unmatched. CDR3 residues: CASSPSGLAGVGEQFF. The CDR3, as DNA: TGTGCCAGCAGCCCTTCCGGACTAGCGGGAGTGGGTGAGCAGTTCTTC.

The genes are TRBV7-8 and TRBJ2-2, with 8 bases lining up with TRBD2. V lost 5 bases and J lost 6; bases outside the gene matches: 2. Germline loops: CDR1 SGHVS, CDR2 FQNEAQ. This CDR3 comprises 13 residues. The CDR3 nucleotides read TGTGCCAGCAGCAGGACTAGCCCCGGGGAGCTGTTTTTT. Protein: CASSRTSPGELFF.

The chain recombines TRBV18 with TRBJ2-5, with TRBD2 as a possible D gene (5 bases). Trimming left V 3 bases short and J 5 bases short, with 13 bases between. The CDR3 length is 14 residues. Germline V gene data show CDR1 as KGHSH and CDR2 as LQKENI. The CDR3 loop is CASSPTRGRETQYF. CDR3 DNA: TGTGCCAGCTCACCGACTCGGGGTCGGGAGACCCAGTACTTC. The full variable domain, completed using reference TRBV18 and TRBJ2-5, is NAGVMQNPRHLVRRRGQEARLRCSPMKGHSHVYWYRQLPEEGLKFMVYLQKENIIDESGMPKERFSAEFPKEGPSILRIQQVVRGDSAAYFCASSPTRGRETQYFGPGTRLLVL.

This rearrangement joins TRBV11-2 to TRBJ2-3; 8 nucleotides match TRBD2. Germline trimming cut 1 base from V and 4 bases from J; bases unmatched to any gene: 7. The CDR3 totals 16 residues. Germline V gives CDR1 SGHAT, CDR2 FQNNGV. CDR3 amino acids: CASSLVAGWYADTQYF. DNA of the CDR3: TGTGCCAGCAGCTTAGTAGCGGGATGGTACGCAGATACGCAGTATTTT.

This chain connects TRBV5-5 to TRBJ2-1, with 9 bases matching TRBD2. This CDR3 spans 17 amino acids. In germline, CDR1 is SGHKS, CDR2 YYEKEE (reference sequence). The J segment lost 2 bases and the V segment lost 0 bases, leaving 6 bases of the junction unmatched. Written as DNA, the CDR3 is TGTGCCAGCAGCTTGGTACGCGGGAGGGCGGCCTACAATGAGCAGTTCTTC. Translation gives CASSLVRGRAAYNEQFF.

The chain recombines TRBV28 with TRBJ2-1; 12 bases are shared with TRBD2. The CDR3 consists of 15 residues. J gave up 6 bases and V 3 bases, and 3 bases lay outside the gene matches. CDR1 is MDHEN, CDR2 SYDVKM, per germline. CDR3: CASSFASGRVNEQFF. CDR3 DNA sequence: TGTGCCAGCAGTTTCGCTAGCGGGAGGGTCAATGAGCAGTTCTTC.

Only one count was recorded for this clone. The chain recombines TRBV28 with TRBJ2-5, with TRBD1 identical over 7 bases. Per the germline V gene, CDR1 is MDHEN and CDR2 is SYDVKM. The trim removed 3 bases at V and 5 bases at J, leaving 12 bases unmatched. There are 16 residues in the CDR3. The CDR3 region is CASSLDPSGQAETQYF. The CDR3 DNA is TGTGCCAGCAGTTTGGACCCCTCCGGACAGGCTGAGACCCAGTACTTC.

The chain combines TRBV11-2 with TRBJ1-5; D might be TRBD1 (5 bases). CDR1 and CDR2 from the germline V gene are SGHAT and FQNNGV. V dropped 5 bases and J dropped 1 base, with 15 bases sitting between them. There are 16 residues in the CDR3. CDR3: CASSGQGGISNQPQHF. The DNA of the CDR3 is TGTGCCAGCAGCGGACAAGGAGGGATAAGCAATCAGCCCCAGCATTTT.

The chain links TRBV28 to TRBJ2-5, with D perhaps matching TRBD1 (6 bases). Trimming shortened V by 4 bases and J by 5 bases, and 20 bases separated the two germline ends. This CDR3 comprises 16 residues. From germline, CDR1 is MDHEN and CDR2 SYDVKM. The CDR3 nucleotides read TGTGCCAGCAGTTCCTTACAGGGCCCCCAAGTGGAGACCCAGTACTTC. Residues: CASSSLQGPQVETQYF. The whole variable domain, remainder taken from reference TRBV28 and TRBJ2-5, is DVKVTQSSRYLVKRTGEKVFLECVQDMDHENMFWYRQDPGLGLRLIYFSYDVKMKEKGDIPEGYSVSREKKERFSLILESASTNQTSMYLCASSSLQGPQVETQYFGPGTRLLVL.

The CDR3 loop reads CASRQGAQAYGYTF. Here the CDR3 DNA reads TGTGCCAGCAGGCAGGGGGCCCAGGCCTATGGCTACACCTTC. The rearrangement joins TRBV2 to TRBJ1-2; 8 nucleotides line up with TRBD1. Germline V gene sequence: CDR1 SNHLY, CDR2 FYNNEI. The CDR3 runs to 14 residues. J was trimmed by 4 bases and V by 6 bases; bases with no gene match: 7.